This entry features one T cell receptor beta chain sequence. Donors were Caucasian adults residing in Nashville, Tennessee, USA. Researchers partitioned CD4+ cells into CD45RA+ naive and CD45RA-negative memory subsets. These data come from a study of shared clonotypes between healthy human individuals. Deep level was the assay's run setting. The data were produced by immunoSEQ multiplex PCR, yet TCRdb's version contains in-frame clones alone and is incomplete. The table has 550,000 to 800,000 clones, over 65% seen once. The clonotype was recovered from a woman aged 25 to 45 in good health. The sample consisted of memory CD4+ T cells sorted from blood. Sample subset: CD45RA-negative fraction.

The DNA of the CDR3 is TGTGCCAGTAACAACGGGGCCCAGGCCGTTGGGTACGGGGAGCTGTTTTTT. Translation: CASNNGAQAVGYGELFF. V is TRBV19 and J is TRBJ2-2, with D possibly called TRBD1 or TRBD2 (5 bases each). Germline values: CDR1 LNHDA, CDR2 SQIVND (reference sequence). The CDR3 is 17 amino acids. The V end lost 7 bases, the J end lost 7 bases, and 25 bases lay between the germline ends.